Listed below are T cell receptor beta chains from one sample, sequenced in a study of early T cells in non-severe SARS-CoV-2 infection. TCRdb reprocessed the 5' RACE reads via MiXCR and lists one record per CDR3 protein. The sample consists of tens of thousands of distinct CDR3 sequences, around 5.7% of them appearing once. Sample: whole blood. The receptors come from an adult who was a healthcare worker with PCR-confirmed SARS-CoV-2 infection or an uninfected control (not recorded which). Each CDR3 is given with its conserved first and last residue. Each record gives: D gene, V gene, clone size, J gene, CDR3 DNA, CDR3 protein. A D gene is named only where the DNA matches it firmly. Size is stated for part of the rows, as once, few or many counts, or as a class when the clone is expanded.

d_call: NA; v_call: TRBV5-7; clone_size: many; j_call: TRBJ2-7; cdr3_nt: TGTGCCAGCAGCTTGGTAGGGACTCCCTACGAGCAGTACTTC; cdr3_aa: CASSLVGTPYEQYF
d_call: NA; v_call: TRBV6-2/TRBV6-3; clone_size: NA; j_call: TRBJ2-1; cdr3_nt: TGTGCCTCGAGGGACTTTGCTGGGAATGAGCAGTTCTTC; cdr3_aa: CASRDFAGNEQFF
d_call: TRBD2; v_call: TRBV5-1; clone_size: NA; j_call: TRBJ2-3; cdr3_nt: TGCGCCAGCAGCCCCCGGACTAGCGGGGGTTCAGATACGCAGTATTTT; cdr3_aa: CASSPRTSGGSDTQYF
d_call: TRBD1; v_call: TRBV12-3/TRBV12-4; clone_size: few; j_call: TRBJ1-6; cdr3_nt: TGTGCCAGCAGTTCCGGGACAGCGAGCTATAATTCACCCCTCCACTTT; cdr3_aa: CASSSGTASYNSPLHF
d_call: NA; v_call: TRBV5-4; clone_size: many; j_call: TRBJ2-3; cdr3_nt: TGTGCCAGCAGCTTGGATAGCAATACGCAGTATTTT; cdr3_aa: CASSLDSNTQYF
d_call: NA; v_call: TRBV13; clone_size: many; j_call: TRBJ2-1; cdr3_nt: TGTGCCAGCAGCTCGGGGGGCCATTATGGAGAGCAGTTCTTC; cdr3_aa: CASSSGGHYGEQFF
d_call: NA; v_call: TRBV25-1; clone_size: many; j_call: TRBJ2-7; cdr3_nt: TGTGCCAGCAGTGAATCCGACAGGACCGAGCAGTACTTC; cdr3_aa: CASSESDRTEQYF
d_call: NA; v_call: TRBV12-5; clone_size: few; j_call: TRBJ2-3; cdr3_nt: TGTGCTAGTGGTTGGTTCGGGGGCGGAGATACGCAGTATTTT; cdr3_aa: CASGWFGGGDTQYF
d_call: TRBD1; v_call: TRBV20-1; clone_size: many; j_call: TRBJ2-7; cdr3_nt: TGCAGTGCTCCAGCAGGGGGCGCTTCCTACGAGCAGTACTTC; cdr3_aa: CSAPAGGASYEQYF
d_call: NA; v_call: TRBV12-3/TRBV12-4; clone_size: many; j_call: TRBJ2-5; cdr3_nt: TGTGCCAGCAGTTTCCGGGCAGAAGAGACCCAGTACTTC; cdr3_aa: CASSFRAEETQYF